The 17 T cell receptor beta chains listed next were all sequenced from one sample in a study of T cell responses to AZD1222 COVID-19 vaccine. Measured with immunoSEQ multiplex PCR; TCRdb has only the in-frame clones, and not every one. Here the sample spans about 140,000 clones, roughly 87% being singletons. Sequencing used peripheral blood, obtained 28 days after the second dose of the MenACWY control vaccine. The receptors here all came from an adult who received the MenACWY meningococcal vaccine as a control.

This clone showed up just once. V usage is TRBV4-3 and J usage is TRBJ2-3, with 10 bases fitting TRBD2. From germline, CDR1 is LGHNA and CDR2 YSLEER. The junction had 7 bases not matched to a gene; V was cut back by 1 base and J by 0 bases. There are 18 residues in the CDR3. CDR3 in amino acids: CASSQVWVAGGSTDTQYF. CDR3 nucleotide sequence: TGCGCCAGCAGCCAAGTTTGGGTAGCGGGGGGAAGCACAGATACGCAGTATTTT.

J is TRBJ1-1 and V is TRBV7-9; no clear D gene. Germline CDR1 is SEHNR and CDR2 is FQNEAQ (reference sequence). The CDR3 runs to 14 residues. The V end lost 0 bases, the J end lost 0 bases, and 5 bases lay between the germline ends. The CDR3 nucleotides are TGTGCCAGCAGCTTAGCATCAGTGAACACTGAAGCTTTCTTT. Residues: CASSLASVNTEAFF.

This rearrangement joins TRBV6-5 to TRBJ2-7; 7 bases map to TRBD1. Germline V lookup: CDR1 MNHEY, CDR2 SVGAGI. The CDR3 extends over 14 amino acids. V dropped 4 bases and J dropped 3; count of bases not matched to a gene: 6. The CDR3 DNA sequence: TGTGCCAGCAGTTTCCGGGACAGATACTACGAGCAGTACTTC. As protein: CASSFRDRYYEQYF.

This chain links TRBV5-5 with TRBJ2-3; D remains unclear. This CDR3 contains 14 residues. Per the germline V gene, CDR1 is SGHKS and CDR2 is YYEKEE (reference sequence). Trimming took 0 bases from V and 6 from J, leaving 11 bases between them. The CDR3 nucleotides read TGTGCCAGCAGCTTGGCGGGCGGAGCGGATACGCAGTATTTT. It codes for CASSLAGGADTQYF.

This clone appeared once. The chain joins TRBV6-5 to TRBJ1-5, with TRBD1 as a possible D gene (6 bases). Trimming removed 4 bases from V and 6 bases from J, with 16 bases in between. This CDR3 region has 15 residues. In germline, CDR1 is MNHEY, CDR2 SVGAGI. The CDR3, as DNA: TGTGCCAGCAGTTCCTCCCCCAGGGGCAGTCAGCCCCAGCATTTT. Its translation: CASSSSPRGSQPQHF.

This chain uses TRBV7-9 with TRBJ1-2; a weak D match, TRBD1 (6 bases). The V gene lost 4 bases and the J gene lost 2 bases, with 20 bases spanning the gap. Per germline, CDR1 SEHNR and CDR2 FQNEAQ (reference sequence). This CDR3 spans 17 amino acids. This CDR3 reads CASSSSVGQGINYGYTF. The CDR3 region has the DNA TGTGCCAGCAGCTCTAGTGTGGGGCAGGGGATCAACTATGGCTACACCTTC.

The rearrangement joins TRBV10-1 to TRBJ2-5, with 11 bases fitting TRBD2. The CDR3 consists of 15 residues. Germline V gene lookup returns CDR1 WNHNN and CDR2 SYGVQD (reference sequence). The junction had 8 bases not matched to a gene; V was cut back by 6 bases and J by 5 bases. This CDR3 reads CASRTSGRSWETQYF. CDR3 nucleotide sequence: TGCGCCAGCAGAACTAGCGGGAGATCCTGGGAGACCCAGTACTTC.

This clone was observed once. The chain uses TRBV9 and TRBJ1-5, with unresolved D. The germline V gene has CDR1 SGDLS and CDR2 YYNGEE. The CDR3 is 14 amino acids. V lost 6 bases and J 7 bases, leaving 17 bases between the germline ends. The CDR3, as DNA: TGTGCCAGCATCGAATCTTCGGAGGAGCAGCCCCAGCATTTT. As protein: CASIESSEEQPQHF.

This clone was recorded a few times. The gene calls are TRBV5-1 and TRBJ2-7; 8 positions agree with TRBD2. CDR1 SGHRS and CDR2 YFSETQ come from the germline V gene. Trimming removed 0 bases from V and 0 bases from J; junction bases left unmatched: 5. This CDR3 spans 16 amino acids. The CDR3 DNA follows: TGCGCCAGCAGCTTGGCCGGGAGCGGGGGCTCCTACGAGCAGTACTTC. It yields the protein CASSLAGSGGSYEQYF.

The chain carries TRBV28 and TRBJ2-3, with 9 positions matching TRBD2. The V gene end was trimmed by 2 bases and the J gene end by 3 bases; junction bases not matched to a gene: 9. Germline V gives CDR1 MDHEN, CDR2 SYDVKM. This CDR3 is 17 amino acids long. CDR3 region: CASSLNRPAGGTDTQYF. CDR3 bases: TGTGCCAGCAGTTTAAATCGCCCAGCGGGAGGAACAGATACGCAGTATTTT.

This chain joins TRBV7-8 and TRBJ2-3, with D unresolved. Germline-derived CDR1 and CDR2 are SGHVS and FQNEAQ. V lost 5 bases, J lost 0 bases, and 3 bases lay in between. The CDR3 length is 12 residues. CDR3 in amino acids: CASSPSTDTQYF. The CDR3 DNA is TGTGCCAGCAGCCCCAGCACAGATACGCAGTATTTT.

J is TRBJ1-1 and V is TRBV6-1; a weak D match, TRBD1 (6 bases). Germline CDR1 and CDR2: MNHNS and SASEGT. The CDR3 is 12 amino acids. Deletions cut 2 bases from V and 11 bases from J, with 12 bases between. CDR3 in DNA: TGTGCCAGCAGTGAAACAGGGTGGGTGGCTTTCTTT. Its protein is CASSETGWVAFF.

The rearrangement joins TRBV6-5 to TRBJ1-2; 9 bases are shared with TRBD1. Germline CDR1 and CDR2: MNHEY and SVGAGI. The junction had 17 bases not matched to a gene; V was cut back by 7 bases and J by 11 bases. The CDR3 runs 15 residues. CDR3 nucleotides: TGTGCCAGCATCAGAAGCACAGGGGGCCCCCTCCGATACACCTTC. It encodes CASIRSTGGPLRYTF.

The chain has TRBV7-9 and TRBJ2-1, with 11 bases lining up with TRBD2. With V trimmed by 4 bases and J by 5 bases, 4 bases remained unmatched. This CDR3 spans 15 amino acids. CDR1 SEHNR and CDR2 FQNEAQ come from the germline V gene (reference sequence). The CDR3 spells CASSSTSGDDNEQFF. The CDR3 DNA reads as TGTGCCAGCAGCTCGACTAGCGGGGATGACAATGAGCAGTTCTTC.

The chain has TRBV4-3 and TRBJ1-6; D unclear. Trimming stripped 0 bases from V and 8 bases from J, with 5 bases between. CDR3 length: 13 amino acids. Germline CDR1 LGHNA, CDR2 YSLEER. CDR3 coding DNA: TGCGCCAGCAGCCAAGATATTGATTCACCCCTCCACTTT. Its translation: CASSQDIDSPLHF.

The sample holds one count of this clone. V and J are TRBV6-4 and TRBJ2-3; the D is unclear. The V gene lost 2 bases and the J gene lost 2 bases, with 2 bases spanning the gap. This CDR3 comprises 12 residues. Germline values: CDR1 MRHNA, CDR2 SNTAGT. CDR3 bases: TGTGCCAGCAGTGACCTCACAGATACGCAGTATTTT. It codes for CASSDLTDTQYF.

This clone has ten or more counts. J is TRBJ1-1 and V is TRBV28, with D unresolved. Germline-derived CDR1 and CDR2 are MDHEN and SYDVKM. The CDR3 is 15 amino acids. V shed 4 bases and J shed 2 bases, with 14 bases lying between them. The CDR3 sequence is CASSSALGANTEAFF. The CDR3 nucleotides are TGTGCCAGCAGTTCCGCTTTGGGCGCTAACACTGAAGCTTTCTTT.